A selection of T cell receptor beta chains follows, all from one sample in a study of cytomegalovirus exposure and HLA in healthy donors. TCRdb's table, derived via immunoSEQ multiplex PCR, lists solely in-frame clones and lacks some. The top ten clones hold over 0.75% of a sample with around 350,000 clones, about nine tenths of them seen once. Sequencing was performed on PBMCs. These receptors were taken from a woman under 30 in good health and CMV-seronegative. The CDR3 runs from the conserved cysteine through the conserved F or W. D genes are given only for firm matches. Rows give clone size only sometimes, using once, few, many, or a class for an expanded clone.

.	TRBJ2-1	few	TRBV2	TGTGCCAGCCGGTTATCGAGCTCCTACAATGAGCAGTTCTTC	CASRLSSSYNEQFF
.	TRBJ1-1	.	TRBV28	TGTGCCAGCACCGGTAACACTGAAGCTTTCTTT	CASTGNTEAFF
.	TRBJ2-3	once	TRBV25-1	TGTGCCAGCAGTGAATTGGGGAGCGCAGATACGCAGTATTTT	CASSELGSADTQYF
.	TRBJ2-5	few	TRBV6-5	TGTGCCACCCGGGGTTCGGGCCAAGAGACCCAGTACTTC	CATRGSGQETQYF
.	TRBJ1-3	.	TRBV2	TGTGCCAGGCAGGGAGGGGTCAGCTCTGGAAACACCATATATTTT	CARQGGVSSGNTIYF
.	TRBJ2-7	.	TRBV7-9	TGTGCCAGCAGCTTAGCCAGATCCTACGAGCAGTACTTC	CASSLARSYEQYF
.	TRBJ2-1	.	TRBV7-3	TGTGCCAGCAGCTTAGTGGGAGTCAATGAGCAGTTCTTC	CASSLVGVNEQFF
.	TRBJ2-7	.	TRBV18	TGTGCCAGCTCACAATTAACAGGGCCTGAGGCCTACGAGCAGTACTTC	CASSQLTGPEAYEQYF
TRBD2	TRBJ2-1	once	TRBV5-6	TGTGCCAGCAGCTTGGAACTAGCGGGGGGGAGCTCCTACAATGAGCAGTTCTTC	CASSLELAGGSSYNEQFF
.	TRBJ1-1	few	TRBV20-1	TGCAGTGCTAGGGCGAACACTGAAGCTTTCTTT	CSARANTEAFF
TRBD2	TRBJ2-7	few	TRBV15	TGTGCCACCAGCAGAGAGGGGTCTAGCGGTATCTCCTACGAGCAGTACTTC	CATSREGSSGISYEQYF
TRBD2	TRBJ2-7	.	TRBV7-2	TGTGCCAGCAGCCCTAGCGGGATTCCCAGCTCCTACGAGCAGTACTTC	CASSPSGIPSSYEQYF
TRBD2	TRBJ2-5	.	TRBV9	TGTGCCAGCAGCGTAACACCCGGGACTACGACGGGGACCCAGTACTTC	CASSVTPGTTTGTQYF
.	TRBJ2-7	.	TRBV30	TGTGCCTGGAGTGTACTAGTATCGGGGTACGAGCAGTACTTC	CAWSVLVSGYEQYF
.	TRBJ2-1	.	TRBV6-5	TGTGCCAGCAGGGACTCCGATTTATGGGCTCGCAGTCTGTTCTTC	CASRDSDLWARSLFF
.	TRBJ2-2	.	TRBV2	TGTGCCAGCAGTGAAAGGGGGGGAGGCACCGGGGAGCTGTTTTTT	CASSERGGGTGELFF
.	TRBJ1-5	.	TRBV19	TGTGCCAGTAGTATAAACCAGGGAAGGAATCAGCCCCAGCATTTT	CASSINQGRNQPQHF
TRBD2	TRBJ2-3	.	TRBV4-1	TGCGCCAGCAGCCGGTTTATACTAGCGGGGGACAACACAGATACGCAGTATTTT	CASSRFILAGDNTDTQYF
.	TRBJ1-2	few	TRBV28	TGTGCCAGCAGTTTATTGTCAATCGGTGGCTACACCTTC	CASSLLSIGGYTF
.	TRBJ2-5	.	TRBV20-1	TGCAGTGCCCGCGCGTTTGAGACCCAGTACTTC	CSARAFETQYF
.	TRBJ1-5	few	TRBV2	TGTGCCAGCAGTGACGGGTTAAGTAGCAATCAGCCCCAGCATTTT	CASSDGLSSNQPQHF
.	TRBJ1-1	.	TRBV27	TGTGCCAGCAGTTTATCGTGGGGCCGGGACACTGAAGCTTTCTTT	CASSLSWGRDTEAFF
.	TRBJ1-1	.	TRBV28	TGTGCCAGCAGTTTACCTTACACTGAAGCTTTCTTT	CASSLPYTEAFF
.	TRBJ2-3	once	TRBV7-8	TGTGCCAGCAGCTTAGCGGTGGGCGTCACAGATACGCAGTATTTT	CASSLAVGVTDTQYF
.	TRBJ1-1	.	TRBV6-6	TGTGCCAGCAGACCCCAAGCGATCAACACTGAAGCTTTCTTT	CASRPQAINTEAFF